This TCR beta chain was captured in a study of shared clonotypes between healthy human individuals. Study context: The donor group consisted of two women and a few men, aged 18 to 49. The plates for each donor numbered three CD4 naive, three CD4 memory, two CD8 naive and one CD8 memory. Study-wide points: As a rule, naive subsets had a larger estimated richness than memory subsets.

The method was immunoSEQ multiplex PCR; TCRdb's version includes in-frame clones alone and lacks a portion of them. The data contain 600,000 to 700,000 clones, 73% of them seen just once; the ten biggest clones take up 1.5% to 2%. This clone occurred many times. Its antigen is as yet unknown. Sequencing was performed on memory CD4+ T cells sorted from blood. Subset here: CD45RA-negative fraction. This sequence was found in a woman aged 25 to 39 in good health.

Here the CDR3 reads CASSGRAQNIQYF. The CDR3 DNA reads as TGTGCCTCGAGCGGGAGGGCCCAAAACATTCAGTACTTC. The chain recombines TRBV15 with TRBJ2-4; 10 nucleotides match TRBD2. The germline gives CDR1 LNHNV, CDR2 YYDKDF (reference sequence). This CDR3 comprises 13 residues. Germline trimming cut 11 bases from V and 5 bases from J; bases unmatched to any gene: 6.